In this sample, the clone carrying this TCR beta chain turned up a few times. Its target is not known. The same CDR3 also results from other DNA sequences found in this sample. This sample stems from a study of shared clonotypes between healthy human individuals. Study-wide findings and caveats: Only blood samples were collected, and tissue repertoires likely differ. Generation probabilities were higher for clonotypes shared across all four sorted-subset donors than for unshared ones.

Unmatched junction bases numbered 5, after V lost 5 bases and J lost 6 bases. Germline assignment: CDR1 MDHEN and CDR2 SYDVKM. The CDR3 is 16 residues long. The study ran the assay at deep level. It was 150 to 250 ng DNA, some 30,000 T cell genomes, that sorted-subset replicate PCRs used. Libraries were prepared by immunoSEQ multiplex PCR; TCRdb keeps only in-frame clonotypes and omits some of them. The sample holds around 2.5 million clones, more than 85% seen once. The source material was naive CD4+ T cells from PBMCs. Subset here: CD45RA+ positively selected. The receptor comes from a man aged 18-30 years in good health. Some clones in this sample may be carry-over from other donors' samples. V gene TRBV28 combines with J gene TRBJ2-2; 14 nucleotides align to TRBD2. CDR3 sequence (DNA): TGTGCCAGCAGTCCACCGGGACTAGCGGGAGCCGGGGAGCTGTTTTTT. Its translation is CASSPPGLAGAGELFF.